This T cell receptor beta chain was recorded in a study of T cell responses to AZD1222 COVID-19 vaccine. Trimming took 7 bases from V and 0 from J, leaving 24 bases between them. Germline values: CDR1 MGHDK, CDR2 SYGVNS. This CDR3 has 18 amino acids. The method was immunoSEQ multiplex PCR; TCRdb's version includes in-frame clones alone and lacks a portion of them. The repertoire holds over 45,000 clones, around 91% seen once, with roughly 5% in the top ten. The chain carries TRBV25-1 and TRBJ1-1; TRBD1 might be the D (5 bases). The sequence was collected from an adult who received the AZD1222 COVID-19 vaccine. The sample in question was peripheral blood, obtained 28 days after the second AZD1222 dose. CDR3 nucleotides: TGTGCCAGCATCGACTCCGCGGACATAACGGCTATGAACACTGAAGCTTTCTTT. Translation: CASIDSADITAMNTEAFF.